These 10 T cell receptor beta chains originate from one sample sequenced in a study of chemoradiotherapy in HPV16-positive cancers. Method: immunoSEQ multiplex PCR; TCRdb's copy keeps in-frame clones and lacks some. This table has 25,000 to 30,000 clones, roughly 92% appearing once. This sample comprised blood, obtained from a patient who underwent chemoradiotherapy. The receptors originated from a human donor with HPV-associated anogenital cancer.

The rearrangement joins TRBV5-4 to TRBJ1-5; perhaps TRBD1 as D (6 bases). From germline, CDR1 is SGHNT and CDR2 YYREEE (reference sequence). V was trimmed by 4 bases and J by 4 bases, leaving 9 bases between them. The CDR3 spans 13 residues. For the CDR3, the DNA is TGTGCCAGCAGCCTGGGGACAAATCAGCCCCAGCATTTT. It translates to CASSLGTNQPQHF.

The chain employs TRBV25-1 and TRBJ2-3; TRBD2 aligns across 14 bases. The CDR3 covers 17 residues. Germline loops: CDR1 MGHDK, CDR2 SYGVNS. Germline trimming cut 5 bases from V and 5 bases from J; bases unmatched to any gene: 9. The CDR3 DNA reads TGTGCCAGCAGTCATCCGACTAGCGGGGGGGCAAAAGATACGCAGTATTTT. Translated: CASSHPTSGGAKDTQYF.

The V gene is TRBV27, the J gene TRBJ2-5, with 7 bases aligning to TRBD2. The J call may be faulty, since TRBJ2-7 better matches the DNA end. Germline V lookup: CDR1 MNHEY, CDR2 SMNVEV (reference sequence). This CDR3 has 13 amino acids. The CDR3 DNA reads as TGTGCCAGCAGGCGGGAGATTGGGCACGAGCAGTACTTC. As protein: CASRREIGHEQYF.

J is TRBJ1-1 and V is TRBV29-1; D is possibly TRBD1 (6 bases). V lost 8 bases and J 1 base, leaving 17 bases between the germline ends. CDR3 length: 14 amino acids. Germline CDR1 SQVTM, CDR2 ANQGSEA. CDR3 sequence (DNA): TGCAGCCTTCTCACGGGACAACCGAACACTGAAGCTTTCTTT. It is translated as CSLLTGQPNTEAFF.

This chain uses TRBV27 with TRBJ2-5; tentatively, D is TRBD2 (6 bases). Trimming took off 6 bases at V and 1 base at J, with 9 bases between the two ends. CDR1 and CDR2 (germline): MNHEY, SMNVEV (reference sequence). The CDR3 covers 13 residues. CDR3 coding DNA: TGTGCCAGCAGCACGGGACTCCAAGAGACCCAGTACTTC. Translated: CASSTGLQETQYF.

This chain links TRBV4-1 with TRBJ1-6; 8 bases match TRBD1. The CDR3 spans 16 residues. Germline V gene data show CDR1 as MGHRA and CDR2 as YSYEKL. Trimming took 1 base from V and 1 from J; bases not matched to a gene: 0. The CDR3 DNA reads as TGCGCCAGCAGCCAAGGGACAGGGTCCTATAATTCACCCCTCCACTTT. Translated: CASSQGTGSYNSPLHF.

V and J are TRBV15 and TRBJ1-1, with TRBD1 as a possible D gene (6 bases). CDR1 and CDR2 from the germline V gene are LNHNV and YYDKDF (reference sequence). CDR3 length equals 16 residues. The V end lost 1 base, the J end lost 2 bases, and 14 bases lay between the germline ends. The CDR3, as DNA: TGTGCCACCAGCAGAGCCCCCGGGACACAAAACACTGAAGCTTTCTTT. Translating it yields CATSRAPGTQNTEAFF.

The chain uses TRBV18 and TRBJ2-7; D unresolved. The CDR3 has 16 amino acids. V dropped 5 bases and J dropped 0 bases, with 17 bases sitting between them. Germline V gives CDR1 KGHSH, CDR2 LQKENI. CDR3 sequence: CASSEPGGSRSYEQYF. The CDR3 DNA reads as TGTGCCAGCTCAGAGCCTGGCGGCAGTCGCTCCTACGAGCAGTACTTC.

The chain joins TRBV2 to TRBJ2-3, with 10 bases lining up with TRBD2. CDR1 SNHLY and CDR2 FYNNEI come from the germline V gene. The V and J ends lost 7 bases and 3 bases, in that order; junction bases with no gene match: 7. This CDR3 contains 15 residues. This chain's CDR3 is CASNTLAGGTDTQYF. DNA for the CDR3: TGTGCCAGCAACACTTTAGCGGGGGGTACAGATACGCAGTATTTT.

The chain couples TRBV19 to TRBJ2-1; D call uncertain. CDR3 length: 17 amino acids. Germline CDR1 is LNHDA and CDR2 is SQIVND (reference sequence). V dropped 1 base and J dropped 5 bases, with 18 bases sitting between them. This chain's CDR3 is CASSIVSQPLPHNEQFF. Written as DNA, the CDR3 is TGTGCCAGTAGTATAGTTTCCCAGCCCCTGCCCCACAATGAGCAGTTCTTC.